This TCR beta chain is from a study of T cell responses to AZD1222 COVID-19 vaccine. Trimming stripped 3 bases from V and 6 bases from J, with 16 bases between. The CDR3 loop spans 15 amino acids. CDR1 and CDR2 from the germline V gene are SEHNR and FQNEAQ (reference sequence). Using immunoSEQ multiplex PCR, the repertoire was profiled, and TCRdb retains in-frame clones only, with some absent. The table records 100,000 to 120,000 clones, roughly 90% of them present only once. V is TRBV7-9 and J is TRBJ2-3; D remains unclear. The clonotype was recovered from an adult in good health. Sequencing used peripheral blood, obtained on day 0 of AZD1222 vaccination. The CDR3 sequence: CASSFADTQGDTQYF. CDR3 DNA sequence: TGTGCCAGCAGCTTCGCAGATACACAAGGGGATACGCAGTATTTT.